What follows is one T cell receptor beta chain and its context. Its antigen is currently unknown. The data originate from a study of T-cell memory formation after mild COVID-19. Germline assignment: CDR1 MNHEY and CDR2 SMNVEV (reference sequence). Deletions cut 5 bases from V and 3 bases from J, with 11 bases between. This CDR3 contains 14 residues. 5'RACE with constant-segment primers built TCRalpha and TCRbeta cDNA libraries with UMIs. TCRdb itself ran the 5' RACE reads through MiXCR, one entry per CDR3 protein. The sample has about 340,000 distinct CDR3 sequences, around 15% seen once. General study findings and limits: Mostly located in CM and EM were contracting CD4+ clones, with contracting CD8+ clones located in EMRA.

Sequencing was performed on PBMCs or a T cell subset sorted from them (not recorded which). The clonotype originates from a man younger than 30 who had mild COVID-19 (a few samples of this study predate the infection). Cell type and time point are not known. The chain is built from TRBV27 and TRBJ2-1; D gene ambiguous. The CDR3 DNA follows: TGTGCCAGCAGTCCTGACCTCTTCTACAATGAGCAGTTCTTC. Amino acid sequence: CASSPDLFYNEQFF.